Listed below are T cell receptor beta chains from one sample, sequenced in a study of blood T cell repertoires in COVID-19. TCRdb keeps only in-frame clones here, not all; method: immunoSEQ multiplex PCR. The sample lists about 71,000 clones, more than 75% occurring once. Material for sequencing was peripheral blood. The receptors here all came from a woman aged 80 or over with active or convalescent COVID-19. Both conserved end residues are part of each CDR3.

V gene,CDR3 protein
TRBV10-2,CASSGASGGKETQYF
TRBV9,CASSLTGSPYGYTF
TRBV4-1,CASSPGQPDSNQPQHF
TRBV3-1/TRBV3-2,CASSPPRLPNTEAFF
TRBV30,CAWGQGASGANVLTF
TRBV4-3,CASSQVRGETGELFF
TRBV27,CASSPLPIGQARSGNTIYF
TRBV9,CASSVRGHPGVDEQYF
TRBV7-8,CASTRDRASYEQYF
TRBV5-1,CASSPIGLAGSDEQFF
TRBV6-6,CASTKGAVAYEQYF
TRBV19,CASSPRENTGELFF
TRBV7-8,CASSSTSGSSGELFF
TRBV10-3,CAISGGQGNTEAFF
TRBV28,CASSLQGYGYTF
TRBV5-1,CASSLDPGQNSPLHF
TRBV14,CASSQESCKGGFF
TRBV7-2,CASSSGLASTDTQYF
TRBV5-1,CASSLEGSGGLNTQYF
TRBV7-2,CASTVGLAGGQETQYF
TRBV7-6,CASSQPPLAGGRADTQYF
TRBV7-2,CASSPQRLYGYTF
TRBV28,CASRGQEPNYGYTF
TRBV19,CASSSEGRDTEAFF
TRBV7-2,CASSLDLRTTEAFF
TRBV6-5,CASRQGLDTQYF
TRBV27,CASSFGGSSGNTIYF
TRBV6-2/TRBV6-3,CASSPWAATDTQYF
TRBV5-1,CASSPRAGNNYGYTF
TRBV6-5,CASSPPGRGNTIYF
TRBV3-1/TRBV3-2,CASSQDRGGEAFF
TRBV6-5,CASSYSALATEAFF
TRBV3-1/TRBV3-2,CASSQASGGAAGNTIYF
TRBV5-1,CASTPAGGIQETQYF
TRBV10-3,CAVRSNGSNEQFF
TRBV29-1,CSVEDPGGRRGAFF
TRBV12-3/TRBV12-4,CASSLDIGEQFF
TRBV19,CASSISTGGNQPQHF
TRBV7-8,CASSPRGETQYF
TRBV6-5,CASSSLQRGGLETQYF
TRBV19,CASSIGRGMGQPQHF
TRBV24-1,CATSDAGYNTEAFF
TRBV6-1,CASSEAEGTGSYEQYF
TRBV5-5,CASSRSGGFNEQFF
TRBV11-2,CASSFGLGWDTQYF
TRBV7-8,CASNLQGMNTEAFF